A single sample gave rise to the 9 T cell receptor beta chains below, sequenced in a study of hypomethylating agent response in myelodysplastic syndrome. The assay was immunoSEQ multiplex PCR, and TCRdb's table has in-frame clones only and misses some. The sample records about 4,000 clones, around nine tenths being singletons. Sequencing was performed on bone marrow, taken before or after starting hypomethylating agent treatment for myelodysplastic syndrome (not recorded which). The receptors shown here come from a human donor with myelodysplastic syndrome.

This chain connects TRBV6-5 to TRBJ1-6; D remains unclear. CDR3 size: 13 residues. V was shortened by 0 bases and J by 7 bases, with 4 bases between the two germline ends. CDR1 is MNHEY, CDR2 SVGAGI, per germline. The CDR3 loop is CASSYSGNSPLHF. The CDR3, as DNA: TGTGCCAGCAGTTACTCAGGGAATTCACCCCTCCACTTT.

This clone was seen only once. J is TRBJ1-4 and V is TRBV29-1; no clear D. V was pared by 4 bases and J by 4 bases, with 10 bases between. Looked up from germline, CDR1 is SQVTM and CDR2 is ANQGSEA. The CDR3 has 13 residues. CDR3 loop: CSVAGSSNEKLFF. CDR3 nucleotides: TGCAGCGTTGCCGGGTCCAGTAATGAAAAACTGTTTTTT.

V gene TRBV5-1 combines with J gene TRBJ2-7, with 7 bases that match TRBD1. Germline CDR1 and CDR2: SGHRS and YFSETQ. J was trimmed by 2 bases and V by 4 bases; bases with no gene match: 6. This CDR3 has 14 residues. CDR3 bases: TGCGCCAGCAGCCCCGGGACAGCCCCCTACGAGCAGTACTTC. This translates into CASSPGTAPYEQYF. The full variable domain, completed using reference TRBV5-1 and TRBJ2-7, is KAGVTQTPRYLIKTRGQQVTLSCSPISGHRSVSWYQQTPGQGLQFLFEYFSETQRNKGNFPGRFSGRQFSNSRSEMNVSTLELGDSALYLCASSPGTAPYEQYFGPGTRLTVT.

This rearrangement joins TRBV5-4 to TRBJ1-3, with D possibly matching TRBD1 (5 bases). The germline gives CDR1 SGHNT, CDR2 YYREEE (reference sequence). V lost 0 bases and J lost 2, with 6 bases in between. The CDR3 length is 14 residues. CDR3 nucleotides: TGTGCCAGCAGCTTGGGGGACCCTGGAAACACCATATATTTT. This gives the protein CASSLGDPGNTIYF. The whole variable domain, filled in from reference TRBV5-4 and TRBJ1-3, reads ETGVTQSPTHLIKTRGQQVTLRCSSQSGHNTVSWYQQALGQGPQFIFQYYREEENGRGNFPPRFSGLQFPNYSSELNVNALELDDSALYLCASSLGDPGNTIYFGEGSWLTVV.

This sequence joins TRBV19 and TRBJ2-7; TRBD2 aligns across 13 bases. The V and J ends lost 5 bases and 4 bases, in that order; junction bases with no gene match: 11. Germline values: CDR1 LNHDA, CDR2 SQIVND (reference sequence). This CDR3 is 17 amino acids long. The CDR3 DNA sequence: TGTGCCAGTAGTCGACGGACTAGCGGGAGCATAGTTTACGAGCAGTACTTC. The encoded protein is CASSRRTSGSIVYEQYF.

CDR3 DNA: TGCGCCAGCAGTGAGGTACGACAGAATTCACCCCTCCACTTT. This codes for CASSEVRQNSPLHF. The chain carries TRBV10-2 and TRBJ1-6; D is possibly TRBD1 (5 bases). In germline, CDR1 is WSHSY, CDR2 SAAADI. Trimming took 2 bases from V and 7 from J, leaving 9 bases between them. This CDR3 has 14 residues.

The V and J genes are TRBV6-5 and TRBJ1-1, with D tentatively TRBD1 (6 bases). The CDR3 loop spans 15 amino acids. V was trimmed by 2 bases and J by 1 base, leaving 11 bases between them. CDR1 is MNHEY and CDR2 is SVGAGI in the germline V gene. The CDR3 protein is CASSYGDRRNTEAFF. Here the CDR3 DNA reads TGTGCCAGCAGTTACGGAGACAGGAGGAACACTGAAGCTTTCTTT.

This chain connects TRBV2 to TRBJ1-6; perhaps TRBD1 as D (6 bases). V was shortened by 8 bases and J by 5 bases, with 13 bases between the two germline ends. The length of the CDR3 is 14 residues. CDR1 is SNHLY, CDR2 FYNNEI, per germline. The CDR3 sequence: CASALDSNNSPLHF. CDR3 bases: TGTGCCAGCGCTTTGGACAGCAATAATTCACCCCTCCACTTT.

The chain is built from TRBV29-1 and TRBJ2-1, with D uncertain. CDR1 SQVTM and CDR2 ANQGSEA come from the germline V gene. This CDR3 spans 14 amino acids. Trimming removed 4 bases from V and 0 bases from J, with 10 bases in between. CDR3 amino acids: CSVGVRSSYNEQFF. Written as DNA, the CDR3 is TGCAGCGTTGGGGTGAGGAGCTCCTACAATGAGCAGTTCTTC.